These 19 T cell receptor beta chains share one sample of origin, sequenced in a study of cytomegalovirus exposure and HLA in healthy donors. The PCR used 60 Vbeta and 13 Jbeta primers. The repertoire was sequenced with immunoSEQ multiplex PCR; TCRdb's copy has only in-frame clones and lacks some. The data show 220,000 or so clones, 65% to 80% seen once. The source material was PBMCs. Receptors originate from a man aged 50-59 years in good health and CMV-seronegative.

This clone was recorded a few times. The sample has other DNA sequences that encode this CDR3 too. The chain uses TRBV5-1 and TRBJ2-7, with 10 bases identical to TRBD2. V lost 4 bases to trimming and J lost 2 bases; unmatched junction nucleotides: 3. Germline CDR1 is SGHRS and CDR2 is YFSETQ. This CDR3 has 14 amino acids. Written as DNA, the CDR3 is TGCGCCAGCAGCCTGACTAGCGGGCCCTACGAGCAGTACTTC. Translated: CASSLTSGPYEQYF.

CDR3 nucleotides: TGTGCCAGCAGTTTAAAGACAGGGTACTACGAGCAGTACTTC. This translates into CASSLKTGYYEQYF. The chain recombines TRBV27 with TRBJ2-7; the match to TRBD1 covers 7 bases. The V and J ends lost 2 bases and 3 bases, in that order; junction bases with no gene match: 4. Per the germline V gene, CDR1 is MNHEY and CDR2 is SMNVEV (reference sequence). The CDR3 runs to 14 residues.

In DNA, the CDR3 is TGTGCCAGCAGTATATACAGGGCCAACACCGGGGAGCTGTTTTTT. It translates to CASSIYRANTGELFF. This sequence joins TRBV27 and TRBJ2-2, with a weak D call TRBD1 (6 bases). Germline CDR1 is MNHEY and CDR2 is SMNVEV (reference sequence). The CDR3 contains 15 residues. Trimming removed 5 bases at V and 2 bases at J, with 12 bases between.

V and J are TRBV7-6 and TRBJ2-7; 11 bases fit TRBD2. Looked up from germline, CDR1 is SGHVS and CDR2 is FNYEAQ. CDR3 length: 17 residues. V shed 1 base and J 0 bases; nucleotides not matched to a gene: 5. CDR3 DNA: TGTGCCAGCAGCTTAGGGCTAGCGGGAGGCCGCTCCTACGAGCAGTACTTC. This translates into CASSLGLAGGRSYEQYF.

The DNA for the CDR3 is TGTGCCAGCAGCTTACCTCTAGGACTAGCGGGAGAGGTGGATACGCAGTATTTT. Encoded protein: CASSLPLGLAGEVDTQYF. The genes are TRBV7-9 and TRBJ2-3; 13 bases align to TRBD2. This CDR3 comprises 18 residues. V was clipped by 2 bases and J by 6 bases; unmatched bases: 11. Germline values: CDR1 SEHNR, CDR2 FQNEAQ (reference sequence).

This chain links TRBV5-8 with TRBJ2-7, with TRBD2 matching 12 bases. The CDR3 contains 16 residues. Per the germline V gene, CDR1 is SGHTS and CDR2 is YDEGEE. V shed 3 bases and J 4 bases; nucleotides not matched to a gene: 8. CDR3 DNA: TGTGCCAGCAGCTCGGACAGCCTAGCGGGAGGGTACGAGCAGTACTTC. Translated, it gives CASSSDSLAGGYEQYF.

J is TRBJ2-2 and V is TRBV9; possibly TRBD2 for D (6 bases). The CDR3 sequence is 14 residues long. CDR1 and CDR2 from the germline V gene are SGDLS and YYNGEE. The germline V and J ends were trimmed by 4 bases and 2 bases, with 9 bases remaining between them. CDR3: CASSSGLNTGELFF. CDR3 DNA: TGTGCCAGCAGCTCGGGACTCAACACCGGGGAGCTGTTTTTT.

The chain has TRBV7-8 and TRBJ2-7; 8 positions agree with TRBD2. V lost 3 bases, J lost 5 bases, and 9 bases stayed unmatched. Germline assignment: CDR1 SGHVS and CDR2 FQNEAQ. The CDR3 is made up of 15 amino acids. The CDR3 DNA follows: TGTGCCAGCAGCTTGATTAGCGGGATAGTCGACGAGCAGTACTTC. Its translation is CASSLISGIVDEQYF.

In its sample, this clone was seen once. The V gene is TRBV5-1, the J gene TRBJ2-3, with TRBD1 as a possible D gene (6 bases). The V and J ends lost 0 bases and 5 bases respectively, with 16 bases between them. In germline, CDR1 is SGHRS, CDR2 YFSETQ. The CDR3 loop spans 16 amino acids. CDR3 amino acids: CASSLGIGGRGDTQYF. The CDR3 DNA reads as TGCGCCAGCAGCTTGGGTATAGGGGGACGTGGAGATACGCAGTATTTT.

The V gene is TRBV6-5, the J gene TRBJ2-3; D is unresolved. This CDR3 comprises 12 residues. Trimming left V 5 bases short and J 4 bases short, with 7 bases between. The germline gives CDR1 MNHEY, CDR2 SVGAGI. In DNA form, the CDR3 reads TGTGCCAGCAGTAGAGGTCCAGATACGCAGTATTTT. Translated, it gives CASSRGPDTQYF.

The V and J genes are TRBV28 and TRBJ1-1; 9 nucleotides align to TRBD1. The CDR3 is 15 amino acids. Germline V CDR1 and CDR2: MDHEN, SYDVKM. Trimming at V came to 7 bases and at J to 5 bases, leaving 11 bases not matched to a gene. The chain's CDR3 is CASTTIGTGRTEAFF. Here the CDR3 DNA reads TGTGCCAGCACTACTATAGGGACAGGGAGGACTGAAGCTTTCTTT.

A single count supports this clone. The chain joins TRBV13 to TRBJ2-5; 11 bases are a match to TRBD2. The CDR3 contains 16 residues. After removal of 0 bases from V and 3 bases from J, the junction contained 3 bases not matched to a gene. CDR1 is PRHDT, CDR2 FYEKMQ, per germline (reference sequence). The chain's CDR3 is CASSLGLAGEEETQYF. The CDR3 DNA sequence: TGTGCCAGCAGCTTAGGACTAGCGGGAGAGGAAGAGACCCAGTACTTC.

The chain links TRBV5-1 to TRBJ1-1; D ambiguous. The germline CDR1 and CDR2 sequences are SGHRS and YFSETQ. This CDR3 has 14 residues. Trimming took off 1 base at V and 3 bases at J, with 10 bases between the two ends. The CDR3 loop reads CASSLSGRDTEAFF. DNA of the CDR3: TGCGCCAGCAGCTTGAGCGGGAGGGACACTGAAGCTTTCTTT.

The V and J genes are TRBV7-9 and TRBJ2-3; 13 nucleotides agree with TRBD2. This CDR3 region has 16 residues. The trim removed 3 bases at V and 5 bases at J, leaving 5 bases unmatched. Germline assignment: CDR1 SEHNR and CDR2 FQNEAQ (reference sequence). The CDR3 here is CASSFSRLAGGDTQYF. The CDR3 DNA sequence: TGTGCCAGCAGCTTCTCAAGACTAGCGGGAGGAGATACGCAGTATTTT.

The chain couples TRBV5-1 to TRBJ2-7; TRBD1 matches at 8 bases. This CDR3 region has 15 residues. J gave up 1 base and V 4 bases, and 7 bases lay outside the gene matches. The germline CDR1 and CDR2 sequences are SGHRS and YFSETQ. CDR3 sequence: CASSHRTGWSYEQYF. For the CDR3, the DNA is TGCGCCAGCAGCCATAGGACAGGGTGGTCCTACGAGCAGTACTTC.

The CDR3 sequence: CASSLRLTGGTPGEQYF. CDR3 DNA: TGCGCCAGCAGCTTGAGACTTACGGGCGGGACGCCGGGCGAGCAGTACTTC. The gene calls are TRBV5-1 and TRBJ2-7, with a possible D match to TRBD2 (6 bases). Trimming left V 1 base short and J 6 bases short, with 23 bases between. Per germline, CDR1 SGHRS and CDR2 YFSETQ. The CDR3 consists of 17 residues. Full variable domain (remainder filled in from reference TRBV5-1 and TRBJ2-7): KAGVTQTPRYLIKTRGQQVTLSCSPISGHRSVSWYQQTPGQGLQFLFEYFSETQRNKGNFPGRFSGRQFSNSRSEMNVSTLELGDSALYLCASSLRLTGGTPGEQYFGPGTRLTVT.

This clone was counted only a few times. One junction end does not reproduce the germline sequence, and a read error may be involved. The genes are TRBV28 and TRBJ1-2; D unclear. The CDR3 totals 11 residues. The germline V gene has CDR1 MDHEN and CDR2 SYDVKM. The CDR3 reads CASTDRRDHEF. Here the CDR3 DNA reads TGTGCCAGCACCGACCGACGGGATCATGAATTC.

The V call is TRBV5-1, the J call TRBJ2-5; TRBD1 agrees at 7 bases. TRBJ2-7 matches the DNA end more closely, so the J call is doubtful. The V gene's germline CDR1 is SGHRS and CDR2 YFSETQ. The CDR3 totals 15 residues. CDR3 sequence (DNA): TGCGCCAGCAGCTTGGGAGGGGGCAACACCTACGAGCAGTACTTC. Translated, it gives CASSLGGGNTYEQYF.

The V and J genes are TRBV7-8 and TRBJ2-3; TRBD1 aligns across 10 bases. The CDR3 is 17 residues long. Losses at the gene ends were 4 bases for V and 6 bases for J; bases not matched to a gene: 13. Per the germline V gene, CDR1 is SGHVS and CDR2 is FQNEAQ. CDR3 DNA sequence: TGTGCCAGCAGCTCCTCTTATGGGACAGGGGCAAGGGATACGCAGTATTTT. It codes for CASSSSYGTGARDTQYF.